This TCR beta chain stems from a study of spatial heterogeneity in lung cancer. This clonotype appeared a few times. Antigen unknown. Study results and caveats: Relative to follow-up, resection was when ubiquitous expanded tumor TCRs appeared more in blood.

TCRdb re-derived calls from the 5' RACE reads in MiXCR, one entry per CDR3 protein. The repertoire holds 70,000 to 90,000 distinct CDR3 sequences, with about an eighth as singletons. Time point noted: sample taken at primary tumor resection. Tumor, nontumor lung or frozen PBMC supplied whole RNA that was sequenced unsorted. The sample in question was PBMCs, obtained at surgery. The TCR sequence derives from a male donor with early-stage non-small cell lung cancer.

In DNA, the CDR3 is TGTGCCAGCAGCTTAGAAGGCAGCGGGAGGCCTCCTTTAGGGAATGAGCAGTTCTTC. This translates into CASSLEGSGRPPLGNEQFF. The J gene is TRBJ2-1, the V gene TRBV7-2; 9 nucleotides match TRBD2. CDR1 and CDR2 from the germline V gene are SGHTA and FQGNSA. The CDR3 is 19 amino acids. With 1 base clipped from V and 7 bases from J, the junction kept 17 bases outside the gene matches.